This T cell receptor beta chain was sequenced for a study of T cells in localized non-small cell lung cancer. This clone is categorized as medium-sized. Its antigen remains unidentified. A junction end diverges from the germline sequence, so it may reflect a read error. Study-level results: Overall survival was longer when the density of T cells in the blood was higher. Uninvolved adjacent lung showed the highest T cell clonality, exceeding tumor. Adjacent lung was found to contain a median approximately 62 of the top 100 tumor clones.

Method: immunoSEQ multiplex PCR; TCRdb's copy keeps in-frame clones and lacks some. The sample holds tens of thousands of clones, around 84% seen once. The clonotype originates from a male donor aged 60 or over with stage III lung adenocarcinoma. The starting material was peripheral blood, obtained before any cancer treatment.

Written as DNA, the CDR3 is TGTGCCAGCAGCTTAGCGCGAGGCCCGGGATACTTT. Translation gives CASSLARGPGYF. The chain couples TRBV7-9 to TRBJ1-6; D gene uncertain. Germline values: CDR1 SEHNR, CDR2 FQNEAQ (reference sequence). The CDR3 length is 12 residues.